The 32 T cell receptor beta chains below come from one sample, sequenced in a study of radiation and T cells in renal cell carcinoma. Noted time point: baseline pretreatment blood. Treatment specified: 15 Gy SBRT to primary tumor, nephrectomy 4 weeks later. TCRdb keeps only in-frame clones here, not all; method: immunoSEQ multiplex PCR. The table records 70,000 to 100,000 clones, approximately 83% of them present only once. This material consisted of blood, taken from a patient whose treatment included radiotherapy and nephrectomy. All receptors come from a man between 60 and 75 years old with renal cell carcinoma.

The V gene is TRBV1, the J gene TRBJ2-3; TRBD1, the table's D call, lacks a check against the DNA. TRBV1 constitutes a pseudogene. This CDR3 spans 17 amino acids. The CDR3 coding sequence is TGCACCAGCAGCCAACCCCCGGGACAGGGGCTTACAGATACGCAGTATTTT. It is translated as CTSSQPPGQGLTDTQYF.

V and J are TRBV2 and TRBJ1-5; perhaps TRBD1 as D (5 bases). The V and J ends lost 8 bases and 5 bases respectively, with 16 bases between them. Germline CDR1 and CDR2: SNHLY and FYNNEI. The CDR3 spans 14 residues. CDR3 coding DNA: TGTGCCAGCGGGGGTGGGGGGAGGCATCAGCCCCAGCATTTT. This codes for CASGGGGRHQPQHF. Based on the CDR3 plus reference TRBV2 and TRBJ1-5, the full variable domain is EPEVTQTPSHQVTQMGQEVILRCVPISNHLYFYWYRQILGQKVEFLVSFYNNEISEKSEIFDDQFSVERPDGSNFTLKIRSTKLEDSAMYFCASGGGGRHQPQHFGDGTRLSIL.

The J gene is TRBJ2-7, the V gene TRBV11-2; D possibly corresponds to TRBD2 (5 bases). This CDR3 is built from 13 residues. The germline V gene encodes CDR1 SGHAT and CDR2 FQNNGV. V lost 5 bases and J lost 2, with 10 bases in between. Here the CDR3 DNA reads TGTGCCAGCAGCCGGGAATTCACCTACGAGCAGTACTTC. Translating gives CASSREFTYEQYF.

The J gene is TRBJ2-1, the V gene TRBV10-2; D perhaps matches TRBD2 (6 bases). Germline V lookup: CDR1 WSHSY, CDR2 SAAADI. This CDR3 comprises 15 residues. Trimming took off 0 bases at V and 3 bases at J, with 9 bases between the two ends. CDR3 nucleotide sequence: TGCGCCAGCAGTGAGTCTGGCGGGAACTACAATGAGCAGTTCTTC. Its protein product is CASSESGGNYNEQFF.

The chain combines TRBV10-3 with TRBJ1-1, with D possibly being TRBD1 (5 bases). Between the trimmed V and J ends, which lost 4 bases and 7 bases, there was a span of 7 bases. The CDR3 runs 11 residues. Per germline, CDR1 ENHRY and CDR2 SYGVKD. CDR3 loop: CAISAGGEAFF. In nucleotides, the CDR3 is TGTGCCATCAGTGCGGGGGGTGAAGCTTTCTTT.

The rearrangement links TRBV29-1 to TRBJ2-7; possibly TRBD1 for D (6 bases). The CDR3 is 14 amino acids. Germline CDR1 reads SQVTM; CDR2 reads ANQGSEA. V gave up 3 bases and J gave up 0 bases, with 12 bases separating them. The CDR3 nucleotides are TGCAGCGTTGAGGTAGGACAGTACTCCTACGAGCAGTACTTC. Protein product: CSVEVGQYSYEQYF.

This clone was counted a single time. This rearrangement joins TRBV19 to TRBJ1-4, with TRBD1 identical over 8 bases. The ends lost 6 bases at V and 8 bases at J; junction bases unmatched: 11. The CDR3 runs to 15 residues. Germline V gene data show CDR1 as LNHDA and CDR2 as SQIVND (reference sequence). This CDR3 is CASSLDRGPGEKLFF. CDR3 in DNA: TGTGCCAGTAGCCTCGACAGGGGACCAGGAGAAAAACTGTTTTTT. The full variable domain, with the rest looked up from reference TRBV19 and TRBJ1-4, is DGGITQSPKYLFRKEGQNVTLSCEQNLNHDAMYWYRQDPGQGLRLIYYSQIVNDFQKGDIAEGYSVSREKKESFPLTVTSAQKNPTAFYLCASSLDRGPGEKLFFGSGTQLSVL.

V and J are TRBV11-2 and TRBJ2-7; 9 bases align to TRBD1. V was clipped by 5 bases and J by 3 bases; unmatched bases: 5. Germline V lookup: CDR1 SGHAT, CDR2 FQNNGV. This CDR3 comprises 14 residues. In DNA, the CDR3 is TGTGCCAGCAGCCTGGGACAGGGTTACTACGAGCAGTACTTC. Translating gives CASSLGQGYYEQYF.

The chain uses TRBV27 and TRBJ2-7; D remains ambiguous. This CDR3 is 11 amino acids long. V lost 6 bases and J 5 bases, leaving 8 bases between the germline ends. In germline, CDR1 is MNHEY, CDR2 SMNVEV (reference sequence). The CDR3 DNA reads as TGTGCCAGCAGGAATATAGACGAGCAGTACTTC. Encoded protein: CASRNIDEQYF.

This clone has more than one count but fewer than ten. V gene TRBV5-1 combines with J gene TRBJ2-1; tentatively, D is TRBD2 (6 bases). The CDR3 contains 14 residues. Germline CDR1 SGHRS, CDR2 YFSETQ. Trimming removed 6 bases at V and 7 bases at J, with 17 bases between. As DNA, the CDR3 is TGCGCCAGCACCCGGGGCGGGGTACTTAATGAGCAGTTCTTC. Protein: CASTRGGVLNEQFF.

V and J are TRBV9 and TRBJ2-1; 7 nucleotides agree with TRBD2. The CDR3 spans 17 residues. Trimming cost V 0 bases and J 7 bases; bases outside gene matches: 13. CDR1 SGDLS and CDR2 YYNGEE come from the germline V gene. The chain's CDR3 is CASSVVGGSLSGNEQFF. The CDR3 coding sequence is TGTGCCAGCAGCGTAGTCGGCGGGAGTCTCTCGGGGAATGAGCAGTTCTTC.

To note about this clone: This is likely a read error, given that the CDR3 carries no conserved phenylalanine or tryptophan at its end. CDR3 residues: CASSFQGNTEAFL. Written as DNA, the CDR3 is TGTGCCAGCAGCTTCCAGGGTAACACTGAAGCTTTCCTT. The J gene is TRBJ1-1, the V gene TRBV7-9; weak D call: TRBD1 (5 bases). Germline CDR1 reads SEHNR; CDR2 reads FQNEAQ (reference sequence). V was shortened by 3 bases and J by 2 bases, with 7 bases between the two germline ends. The CDR3 has 13 residues.

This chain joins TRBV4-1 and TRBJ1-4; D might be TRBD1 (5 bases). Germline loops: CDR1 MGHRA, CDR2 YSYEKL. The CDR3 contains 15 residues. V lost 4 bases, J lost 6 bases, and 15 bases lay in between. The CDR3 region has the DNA TGCGCCAGCAGCCTCATCGGGGTGGGGGATGAAAAACTGTTTTTT. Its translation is CASSLIGVGDEKLFF.

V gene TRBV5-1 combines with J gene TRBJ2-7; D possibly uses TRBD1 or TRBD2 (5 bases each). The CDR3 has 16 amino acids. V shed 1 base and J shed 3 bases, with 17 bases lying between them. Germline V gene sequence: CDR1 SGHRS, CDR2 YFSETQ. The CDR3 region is CASSLRGLLPNYEQYF. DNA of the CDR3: TGCGCCAGCAGCTTGCGGGGCCTGTTACCCAACTACGAGCAGTACTTC.

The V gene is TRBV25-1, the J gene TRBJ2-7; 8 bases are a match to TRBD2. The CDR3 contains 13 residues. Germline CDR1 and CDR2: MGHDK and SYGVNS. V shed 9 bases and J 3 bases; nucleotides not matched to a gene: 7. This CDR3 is CASASGSFYEQYF. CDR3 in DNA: TGTGCCAGTGCGAGCGGGAGTTTCTACGAGCAGTACTTC.

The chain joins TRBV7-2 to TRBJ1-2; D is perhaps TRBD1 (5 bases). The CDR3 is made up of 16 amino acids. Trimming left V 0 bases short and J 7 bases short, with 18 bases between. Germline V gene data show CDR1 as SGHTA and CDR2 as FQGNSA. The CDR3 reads CASSLAGAASAFGYTF. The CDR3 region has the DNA TGTGCCAGCAGCTTAGCCGGGGCAGCCTCCGCCTTTGGCTACACCTTC.

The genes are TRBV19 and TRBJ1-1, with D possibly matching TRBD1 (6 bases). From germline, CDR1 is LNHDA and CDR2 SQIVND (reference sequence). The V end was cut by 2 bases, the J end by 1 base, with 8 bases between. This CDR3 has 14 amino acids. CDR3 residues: CASSITGQNTEAFF. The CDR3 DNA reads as TGTGCCAGTAGTATAACAGGGCAGAACACTGAAGCTTTCTTT.

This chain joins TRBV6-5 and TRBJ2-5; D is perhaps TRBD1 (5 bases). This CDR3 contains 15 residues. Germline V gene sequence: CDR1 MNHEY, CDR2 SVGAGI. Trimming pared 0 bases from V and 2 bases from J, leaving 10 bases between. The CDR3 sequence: CASSYSVRAQETQYF. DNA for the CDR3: TGTGCCAGCAGTTACTCAGTCAGGGCGCAAGAGACCCAGTACTTC.

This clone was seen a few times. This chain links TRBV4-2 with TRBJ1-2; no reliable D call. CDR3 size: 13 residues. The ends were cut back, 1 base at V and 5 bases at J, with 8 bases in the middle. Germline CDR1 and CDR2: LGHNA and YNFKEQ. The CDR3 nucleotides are TGTGCCAGCAGCCAAGTCAGCGGATATGGCTACACCTTC. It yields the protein CASSQVSGYGYTF.

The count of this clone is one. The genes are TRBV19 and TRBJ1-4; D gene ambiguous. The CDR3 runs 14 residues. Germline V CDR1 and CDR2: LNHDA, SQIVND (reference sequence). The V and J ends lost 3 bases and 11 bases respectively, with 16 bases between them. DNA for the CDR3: TGTGCCAGTAGTATTTCACTAGAATCGGTGAAACTGTTTTTT. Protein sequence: CASSISLESVKLFF.

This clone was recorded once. The CDR3 loop is CASSIRGSAYEQYF. The CDR3 DNA follows: TGTGCCAGTAGTATTAGGGGCAGCGCCTACGAGCAGTACTTC. The V call is TRBV19, the J call TRBJ2-7; tentative D call: TRBD1 (5 bases). This CDR3 is 14 amino acids long. Trimming removed 3 bases from V and 2 bases from J, with 11 bases in between. The germline V gene encodes CDR1 LNHDA and CDR2 SQIVND (reference sequence).

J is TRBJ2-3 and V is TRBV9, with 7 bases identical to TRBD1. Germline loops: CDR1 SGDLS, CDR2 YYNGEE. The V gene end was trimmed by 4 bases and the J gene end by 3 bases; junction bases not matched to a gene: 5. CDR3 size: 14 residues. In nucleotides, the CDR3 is TGTGCCAGCAGCCCACGACAGGGTACAGATACGCAGTATTTT. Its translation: CASSPRQGTDTQYF.

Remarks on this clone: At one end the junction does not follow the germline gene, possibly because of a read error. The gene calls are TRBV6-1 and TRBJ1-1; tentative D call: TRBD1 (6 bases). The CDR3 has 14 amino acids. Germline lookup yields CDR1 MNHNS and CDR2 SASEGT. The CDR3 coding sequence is TGTGCCAGCAGAGAAGGACAGCGAAACACTGAAGCTTTCTTT. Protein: CASREGQRNTEAFF.

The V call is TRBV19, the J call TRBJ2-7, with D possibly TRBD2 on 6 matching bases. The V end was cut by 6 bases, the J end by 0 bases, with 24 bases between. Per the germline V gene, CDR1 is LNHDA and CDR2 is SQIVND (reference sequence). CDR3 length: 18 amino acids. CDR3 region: CASSPAQDGLLSSYEQYF. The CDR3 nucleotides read TGTGCCAGTAGCCCGGCCCAGGACGGACTACTTAGCTCCTACGAGCAGTACTTC.

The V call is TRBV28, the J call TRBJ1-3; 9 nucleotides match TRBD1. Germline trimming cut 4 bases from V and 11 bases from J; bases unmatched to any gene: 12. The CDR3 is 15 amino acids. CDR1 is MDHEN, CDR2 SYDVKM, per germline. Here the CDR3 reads CASSSTKQGAEAIYF. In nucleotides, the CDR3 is TGTGCCAGCAGTTCCACAAAACAGGGGGCAGAGGCCATATATTTT.

Here the CDR3 DNA reads TGCGCCAGCAGTGGTGCCGGAAGTGAAAAACTGTTTTTT. This gives the protein CASSGAGSEKLFF. The rearrangement joins TRBV23-1 to TRBJ1-4; D gene uncertain. TRBV23-1 is an ORF, with its function uncertain. V shed 5 bases and J shed 7 bases, with 11 bases lying between them. CDR3 size: 13 residues.

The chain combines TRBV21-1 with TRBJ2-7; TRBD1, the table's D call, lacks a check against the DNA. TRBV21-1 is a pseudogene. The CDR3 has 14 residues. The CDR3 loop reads CASSPTGQGHEQYF. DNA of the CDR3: TGTGCCAGCAGCCCAACCGGACAGGGCCACGAGCAGTACTTC.

CDR3 sequence (DNA): TGTGCCAGCAGTTCTAGCGGGAGGGGAAGTGGGGAGACCCAGTACTTC. Its translation is CASSSSGRGSGETQYF. The V gene is TRBV13, the J gene TRBJ2-5, with TRBD2 identical over 12 bases. The germline CDR1 and CDR2 sequences are PRHDT and FYEKMQ (reference sequence). The length of the CDR3 is 16 residues. V gave up 6 bases and J gave up 5 bases; unmatched junction bases: 10.

The CDR3 nucleotides are TGTGCCAGTAGTATGGTGACTAGCGGGAGCAATGAGCAGTTCTTC. As protein: CASSMVTSGSNEQFF. The V call is TRBV19, the J call TRBJ2-1, with 12 nucleotides matching TRBD2. This CDR3 spans 15 amino acids. Germline-derived CDR1 and CDR2 are LNHDA and SQIVND (reference sequence). V dropped 3 bases and J dropped 6; count of bases not matched to a gene: 3.

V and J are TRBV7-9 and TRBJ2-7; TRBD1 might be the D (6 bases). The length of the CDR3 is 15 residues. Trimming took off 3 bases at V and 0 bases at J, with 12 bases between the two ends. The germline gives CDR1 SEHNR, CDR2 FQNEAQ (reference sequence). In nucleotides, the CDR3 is TGTGCCAGCAGCTTTATGCAGGGGAACTCCTACGAGCAGTACTTC. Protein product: CASSFMQGNSYEQYF.

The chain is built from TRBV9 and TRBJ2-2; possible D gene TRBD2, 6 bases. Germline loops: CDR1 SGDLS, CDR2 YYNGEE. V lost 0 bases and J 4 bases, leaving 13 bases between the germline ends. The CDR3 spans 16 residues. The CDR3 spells CASSVDWGVGTGELFF. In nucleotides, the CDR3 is TGTGCCAGCAGCGTAGATTGGGGGGTAGGCACCGGGGAGCTGTTTTTT.

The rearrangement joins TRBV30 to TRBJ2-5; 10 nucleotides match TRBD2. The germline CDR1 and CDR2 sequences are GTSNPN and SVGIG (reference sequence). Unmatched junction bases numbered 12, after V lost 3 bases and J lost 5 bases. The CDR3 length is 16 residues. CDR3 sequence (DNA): TGTGCCTGGAGGAGGGGTCTAGCGGGAGCCGGGGAGACCCAGTACTTC. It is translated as CAWRRGLAGAGETQYF.